The rows below give T cell receptor beta chains drawn from one sample of a study of T cells after yellow fever vaccination. TCRdb used MiXCR to reprocess the 5' RACE reads, holding one entry per CDR3 protein. The table records about 230,000 distinct CDR3 sequences, around 6.7% of them present only once. Specimen: CD4+ T cells sorted from PBMCs, collected on the day of the yellow fever booster vaccination. The receptors shown here come from a man aged 25-45 years who received the YFV17D yellow fever vaccine. Each CDR3 is given with its conserved first and last residue. A D gene is named only where the DNA matches it firmly. Size tells how often a clone was seen (once, few, many) or the class of an expanded clone, and some rows leave it out.

d_call	clone_size	v_call	j_call	cdr3_aa	cdr3_nt
NA	NA	TRBV7-2	TRBJ2-1	CASSLGGVRRSEQFF	TGTGCCAGCAGCTTAGGGGGGGTTAGGCGAAGTGAGCAGTTCTTC
TRBD2	many	TRBV5-1	TRBJ2-2	CASSFLAGSNTGELFF	TGCGCCAGCAGCTTCCTAGCGGGTTCGAACACCGGGGAGCTGTTTTTT
TRBD1	many	TRBV5-1	TRBJ1-4	CASSWMGTGREKLFF	TGCGCCAGCAGCTGGATGGGGACAGGGCGAGAAAAACTGTTTTTT
NA	NA	TRBV6-1	TRBJ2-2	CASSISRVAGELFF	TGTGCCAGCAGTATCTCCAGGGTAGCCGGGGAGCTGTTTTTT
TRBD2	few	TRBV7-2	TRBJ2-1	CASSWYRDYYNEQFF	TGTGCCAGCAGCTGGTACCGGGACTACTACAATGAGCAGTTCTTC
NA	many	TRBV5-1	TRBJ1-1	CASRYRTVMNTEAFF	TGCGCCAGCAGATACCGGACGGTAATGAACACTGAAGCTTTCTTT
NA	NA	TRBV30	TRBJ2-1	CAWVRESRNEQFF	TGTGCCTGGGTCCGGGAGTCTCGCAATGAGCAGTTCTTC
TRBD2	few	TRBV20-1	TRBJ2-1	CSARTRTSGAVGQFF	TGCAGTGCTAGAACCCGGACTAGCGGGGCCGTGGGGCAGTTCTTC
TRBD2	many	TRBV5-1	TRBJ2-3	CASSREGTDTQYF	TGCGCCAGCAGTCGGGAGGGGACAGATACGCAGTATTTT
NA	many	TRBV5-1	TRBJ2-5	CASSLSLVQETQYF	TGCGCCAGCAGCTTGTCGTTAGTACAAGAGACCCAGTACTTC
TRBD1	many	TRBV7-9	TRBJ1-1	CASRPDRLGTEAFF	TGTGCCAGCAGGCCGGACAGGTTGGGCACTGAAGCTTTCTTT
NA	NA	TRBV20-1	TRBJ1-4	CSARRDLLPQEELFF	TGCAGTGCCAGAAGGGACCTACTGCCCCAAGAGGAACTGTTTTTT
TRBD1	NA	TRBV5-6	TRBJ2-3	CASTQDRVTQYF	TGTGCCAGCACCCAGGACAGGGTTACGCAGTATTTT
NA	many	TRBV5-1	TRBJ2-1	CASSFTSAGATYNEQFF	TGCGCCAGCAGCTTCACCTCTGCGGGCGCGACCTACAATGAGCAGTTCTTC
NA	many	TRBV5-1	TRBJ2-2	CASSLTLPNTGELFF	TGCGCCAGCAGCTTGACATTACCGAACACCGGGGAGCTGTTTTTT
TRBD2	few	TRBV7-2	TRBJ2-7	CASSALSGTRPYEQYF	TGTGCCAGCAGCGCACTGTCCGGGACTAGACCTTACGAGCAGTACTTC
NA	few	TRBV6-5	TRBJ1-1	CASRTRTNSEAFF	TGTGCCAGCAGGACTCGGACAAACTCCGAAGCTTTCTTT
NA	few	TRBV7-2	TRBJ1-1	CASRENMNTEAFF	TGTGCCAGCCGGGAGAACATGAACACTGAAGCTTTCTTT
NA	few	TRBV5-5	TRBJ2-7	CASSPRWDEQYF	TGTGCCAGCAGCCCCCGATGGGACGAGCAGTACTTC
TRBD2	many	TRBV10-2	TRBJ2-3	CASSFSGNGDTQYF	TGCGCCAGCAGTTTTAGCGGGAACGGAGATACGCAGTATTTT
NA	many	TRBV7-8	TRBJ2-7	CASSPTRGRLLGYEQYF	TGTGCCAGCAGCCCTACCCGGGGCCGCCTATTAGGCTACGAGCAGTACTTC
TRBD1	NA	TRBV12-3/TRBV12-4	TRBJ1-4	CASSPRDRTEKLFF	TGTGCCAGCAGTCCCCGGGACAGGACTGAAAAACTGTTTTTT
NA	few	TRBV5-4	TRBJ2-5	CASSLSREQETQYF	TGTGCCAGCAGCTTGTCCCGGGAACAAGAGACCCAGTACTTC
TRBD1	many	TRBV7-2	TRBJ1-5	CASSLGTGRNQPQHF	TGTGCCAGCAGCCTCGGGACAGGGCGAAATCAGCCCCAGCATTTT
TRBD1	NA	TRBV15	TRBJ2-7	CATSRGETGNYEQYF	TGTGCCACCAGCAGAGGTGAGACAGGGAATTACGAGCAGTACTTC
NA	many	TRBV7-8	TRBJ2-3	CASSKRLTLDTQYF	TGTGCCAGCAGCAAGAGACTAACCCTAGATACGCAGTATTTT
TRBD1	NA	TRBV20-1	TRBJ1-6	CSARGTGSSPLHF	TGCAGTGCTAGAGGGACAGGGTCTTCACCCCTCCACTTT
TRBD1	few	TRBV18	TRBJ2-7	CASSPITGTGGHEQYF	TGTGCCAGCTCACCGATAACCGGGACAGGGGGCCACGAGCAGTACTTC
TRBD2	few	TRBV18	TRBJ2-1	CASSQLSGSSYNEQFF	TGTGCCAGCTCACAGCTTAGCGGGAGCTCCTACAATGAGCAGTTCTTC
NA	NA	TRBV7-7	TRBJ2-1	CASSLALRGEQFF	TGTGCCAGCAGCTTAGCGCTGAGGGGTGAGCAGTTCTTC
NA	many	TRBV10-3	TRBJ2-7	CAISESGGGLSYEQYF	TGTGCCATCAGTGAGTCAGGAGGGGGCCTCTCCTACGAGCAGTACTTC
TRBD2	few	TRBV6-5	TRBJ2-7	CASSYRAGGSSYEQYF	TGTGCCAGCAGTTACCGTGCGGGGGGCAGCTCCTACGAGCAGTACTTC
NA	NA	TRBV5-1	TRBJ2-7	CASSFGMIAPEQYF	TGCGCCAGCAGCTTCGGGATGATAGCACCCGAGCAGTACTTC
NA	many	TRBV12-3/TRBV12-4	TRBJ2-1	CASSPGHLSSYNEQFF	TGTGCCAGCAGTCCGGGACACTTGAGCTCCTACAATGAGCAGTTCTTC
NA	many	TRBV4-2	TRBJ2-1	CASSQDGTEYNEQFF	TGTGCCAGCAGCCAAGACGGGACGGAATACAATGAGCAGTTCTTC
NA	few	TRBV13	TRBJ2-1	CASSRGGTVDEQFF	TGTGCCAGCAGTAGAGGCGGGACCGTCGATGAGCAGTTCTTC
NA	many	TRBV3-1	TRBJ2-4	CASGFQLAKNIQYF	TGTGCCAGCGGCTTTCAGCTAGCCAAAAACATTCAGTACTTC
NA	NA	TRBV20-1	TRBJ1-1	CSAPGVNTEAFF	TGCAGTGCTCCGGGGGTCAACACTGAAGCTTTCTTT
TRBD1	NA	TRBV20-1	TRBJ2-7	CSARTGQGAGEQYF	TGCAGTGCTAGAACCGGACAGGGCGCCGGCGAGCAGTACTTC
NA	many	TRBV6-2/TRBV6-3	TRBJ2-3	CASRGSSTDTQYF	TGTGCCAGCCGGGGATCAAGCACAGATACGCAGTATTTT
TRBD1	few	TRBV20-1	TRBJ1-2	CSAADTVGGGAGYTF	TGCAGTGCCGCAGACACTGTAGGAGGGGGCGCTGGCTACACCTTC
NA	NA	TRBV25-1	TRBJ2-3	CASSDVSGYTDTQYF	TGTGCCAGCAGTGACGTCAGCGGGTACACAGATACGCAGTATTTT